This is a list of T cell receptor beta chains from one sample in a study of cytomegalovirus exposure and HLA in healthy donors. Here immunoSEQ multiplex PCR was the method, and the copy in TCRdb shows in-frame clones only, minus some. The table has some 140,000 clones, roughly four fifths seen once; the top ten hold about 32%. Material: PBMCs. These receptors were taken from a man aged 25 to 40 in good health and CMV-seropositive. Each CDR3 is given with its conserved first and last residue. The order of the fields is V gene, clone size, J gene, D gene, CDR3 DNA, CDR3 protein. The D gene is left open where the match is weak. Size tells how often a clone was seen (once, few, many) or the class of an expanded clone, and some rows leave it out.

TRBV5-1,.,TRBJ2-2,TRBD2,TGCGCCAGCAGCCCCAGCGTAGCGGGGGACACCGGGGAGCTGTTTTTT,CASSPSVAGDTGELFF
TRBV7-8,few,TRBJ1-2,TRBD1,TGTGCCAGCAGCTTAGGGACAGGGGGCATGTATGGCTACACCTTC,CASSLGTGGMYGYTF
TRBV25-1,many,TRBJ2-2,TRBD2,TGTGCCAGCAGGACTAGCGCTAGCACCGGGGAGCTGTTTTTT,CASRTSASTGELFF
TRBV27,.,TRBJ1-3,TRBD1,TGTGCCAGCAGTAGCCTCGGGACAGCTGGAAACACCATATATTTT,CASSSLGTAGNTIYF
TRBV5-4,.,TRBJ2-1,TRBD2,TGTGCCAGCAGCTTGATCTCTAGCGGGGGCGGTGAGCAGTTCTTC,CASSLISSGGGEQFF
TRBV7-9,.,TRBJ2-3,TRBD2,TGTGCCAGCAGCTCCCTAGCGGTGGGCACAGATACGCAGTATTTT,CASSSLAVGTDTQYF
TRBV11-2,once,TRBJ1-2,.,TGTGCCAGCAGCTTATACGGGCAGGGGGGCTACACCTTC,CASSLYGQGGYTF
TRBV14,.,TRBJ2-3,TRBD2,TGTGCCAGCAGCCAAGTTTCTAGCGGGAGGATTGCAGATACGCAGTATTTT,CASSQVSSGRIADTQYF
TRBV6-1,.,TRBJ2-2,TRBD1,TGTGCCAGCAGTGCAGTAGGGACAGCTCAGAACACCGGGGAGCTGTTTTTT,CASSAVGTAQNTGELFF
TRBV12-5,.,TRBJ2-7,.,TGTGCTAGTGGTTTGGTAGTGGGGCTAACGGGTTCGACGTTCGGGTACGAGCAGTACTTC,CASGLVVGLTGSTFGYEQYF
TRBV7-6,.,TRBJ2-7,.,TGTGCCAGCAGCTCCCTGACTTACGAGCAGTACTTC,CASSSLTYEQYF
TRBV6-5,.,TRBJ2-5,.,TGTGCCAGCAGTTTAACAGGGCGGGAGACCCAGTACTTC,CASSLTGRETQYF
TRBV7-2,.,TRBJ2-7,TRBD2,TGTGCCAGCAGCTTAGGGACTAGCGGCTCCTACGAGCAGTACTTC,CASSLGTSGSYEQYF
TRBV7-7,.,TRBJ2-2,TRBD1,TGTGCCAGCAGCCAAAGGGGGACAGGGTACACCGGGGAGCTGTTTTTT,CASSQRGTGYTGELFF
TRBV7-2,.,TRBJ1-1,.,TGTGCCAGCAGCTCCCAGGGCGCTGAAGCTTTCTTT,CASSSQGAEAFF
TRBV15,.,TRBJ2-2,TRBD1,TGTGCCACCAGCAGGGCGGACAGGGTGAACACCGGGGAGCTGTTTTTT,CATSRADRVNTGELFF
TRBV2,.,TRBJ1-5,.,TGTGCCAGCAGTCGGGGGGTTTCCAATCAGCCCCAGCATTTT,CASSRGVSNQPQHF
TRBV9,few,TRBJ2-4,.,TGTGCCAGCAGCGACGGTCCGGCCAAAAACATTCAGTACTTC,CASSDGPAKNIQYF
TRBV30,.,TRBJ2-1,TRBD2,TGTGCCTGGAGTGTTTTAAGGGGACTAGCGGGGAGCAATGAGCAGTTCTTC,CAWSVLRGLAGSNEQFF
TRBV19,.,TRBJ2-1,TRBD2,TGTGCCAGTAGTCTAGCGGGAGCGACCAATGAGCAGTTCTTC,CASSLAGATNEQFF
TRBV4-2,few,TRBJ2-3,.,TGTGCCAGCAGCCAAGAGAGACAGCCTAGTAGCACAGATACGCAGTATTTT,CASSQERQPSSTDTQYF
TRBV6-5,.,TRBJ2-3,.,TGTGCCAGCAGTAACCGGGATACGCAGTATTTT,CASSNRDTQYF
TRBV11-1,.,TRBJ1-5,.,TGTGCCAGGGGGCTGGTAGGGCCTAGCAATCAGCCCCAGCATTTT,CARGLVGPSNQPQHF
TRBV18,.,TRBJ1-2,TRBD1,TGTGCCAGCTCACCCGGGACAGGTATCGACTATGGCTACACCTTC,CASSPGTGIDYGYTF
TRBV6-5,.,TRBJ2-7,TRBD1,TGTGCCAGCAGTTACTCTCGGACAGGGCTAGGCGAGCAGTACTTC,CASSYSRTGLGEQYF
TRBV5-4,once,TRBJ2-3,TRBD2,TGTGCCAGCAGCTGGGGAGGACTAGCGGGGTCAGGGACGCAGTATTTT,CASSWGGLAGSGTQYF
TRBV5-4,.,TRBJ1-2,TRBD1,TGTGCCAGCAGCCTGGACAGGAACTATGGCTACACCTTC,CASSLDRNYGYTF
TRBV5-4,.,TRBJ2-1,.,TGTGCCAGCAGCTTGGTTGGAGGGGAGCAGTTCTTC,CASSLVGGEQFF
TRBV19,once,TRBJ2-7,.,TGTGCCAGTAGTATACGAGGGCTAGCGAAGTCCTACGAGCAGTACTTC,CASSIRGLAKSYEQYF
TRBV9,.,TRBJ2-6,TRBD1,TGTGCCAGCAGCGTAGTAGGGACAGGGGCCCCCGTCCTGACTTTC,CASSVVGTGAPVLTF
TRBV6-6,.,TRBJ1-5,TRBD1,TGTGCCAGCAGTAGCGGACAGGGGAGCAATCAGCCCCAGCATTTT,CASSSGQGSNQPQHF
TRBV9,.,TRBJ1-1,.,TGTGCCAGCAGCTACAGCCCTACAGGGACGGCGGGGGCTGAAGCTTTCTTT,CASSYSPTGTAGAEAFF
TRBV6-1,.,TRBJ2-7,TRBD1,TGTGCCAGCATCCCCGGGACAGGAAAGGTCGAGCAGTACTTC,CASIPGTGKVEQYF
TRBV4-1,.,TRBJ2-7,.,TGCGCCAGCAGCCAAGATCTGTCGGGGAGCTCCTACGAGCAGTACTTC,CASSQDLSGSSYEQYF
TRBV5-8,.,TRBJ2-3,.,TGTGCCAGCAGCTTGCTTGGTGGGCTGAAGAGAACAGATACGCAGTATTTT,CASSLLGGLKRTDTQYF
TRBV5-5,.,TRBJ2-7,.,TGTGCCAGCAGCCCACTGTCCTACGAGCAGTACTTC,CASSPLSYEQYF
TRBV2,many,TRBJ1-4,.,TGTGCCAGCTCGACCAGGATTGGCGAAAAACTGTTTTTT,CASSTRIGEKLFF
TRBV6-1,.,TRBJ2-1,.,TGTGCCAGCACGTCCGGGGCCTACAATGAGCAGTTCTTC,CASTSGAYNEQFF
TRBV27,.,TRBJ2-6,.,TGTGCCAGCAAAACAGCTCCTGGGGCCAACGTCCTGACTTTC,CASKTAPGANVLTF
TRBV7-9,few,TRBJ2-7,TRBD1,TGTGCCAGCGTAGGACAGGAAAGTTACGAGCAGTACTTC,CASVGQESYEQYF
TRBV9,.,TRBJ2-3,TRBD2,TGTGCCAGCAGCGTAGGCAGCGGGGGACGCACAGATACGCAGTATTTT,CASSVGSGGRTDTQYF
TRBV10-2,.,TRBJ2-7,.,TGCGCCAGCAGTGAGTCAGGGAGCTCCTACGAGCAGTACTTC,CASSESGSSYEQYF
TRBV2,.,TRBJ1-2,TRBD1,TGTGCCAGCAGTGCGGGACAGAAGAACTATGGCTACACCTTC,CASSAGQKNYGYTF
TRBV10-1,once,TRBJ1-1,.,TGCGCCAGCAGTGAGAACGGGAACACTGAAGCTTTCTTT,CASSENGNTEAFF
TRBV7-9,.,TRBJ1-3,.,TGTGCCAGCAGTCCCCCCTTACAGGGTACTGGAAACACCATATATTTT,CASSPPLQGTGNTIYF
TRBV30,once,TRBJ2-7,TRBD2,TGTGCCTGGAGTCCTGGGGGGGACGAGCAGTACTTC,CAWSPGGDEQYF
TRBV11-2,.,TRBJ1-4,.,TGTGCCTCGGGGGGGCGTTATAATGAAAAACTGTTTTTT,CASGGRYNEKLFF
TRBV7-6,few,TRBJ1-6,.,TGTGCCAGCAGCTCCCATGGTGAGCCTAATTCACCCCTCCACTTT,CASSSHGEPNSPLHF
TRBV30,.,TRBJ2-3,TRBD2,TGTGCCAGTAGCGGGACTGGCACAGATACGCAGTATTTT,CASSGTGTDTQYF
TRBV11-1,.,TRBJ2-1,.,TGTGCCAGCAGCTTATCTCTCTCCAATGAGCAGTTCTTC,CASSLSLSNEQFF
TRBV15,few,TRBJ2-3,.,TGTGCCACCAGCAGAGACGGAGGGGGGGTTCCTAGCACAGATACGCAGTATTTT,CATSRDGGGVPSTDTQYF
TRBV2,.,TRBJ1-2,TRBD1,TGTGCCAGCAGTGGAGGACAGGGCTATGGCTACACCTTC,CASSGGQGYGYTF
TRBV6-6,few,TRBJ1-2,TRBD1,TGTGCCAGCAGTGGCCCGGGACAGGAAGATGGCTACACCTTC,CASSGPGQEDGYTF
TRBV2,.,TRBJ1-2,.,TGTGCCAGCAGTGAAGGGAGGATGATGGGTACCTATGGCTACACCTTC,CASSEGRMMGTYGYTF
TRBV5-6,.,TRBJ1-2,TRBD1,TGTGCCAGCAGCCAGCCAAGGACAGGGGGCGCCTCCTATGGCTACACCTTC,CASSQPRTGGASYGYTF
TRBV7-9,.,TRBJ1-2,.,TGTGCCAGCAGCCCGGTGCTCACAGGATATCCTAACTATGGCTACACCTTC,CASSPVLTGYPNYGYTF
TRBV5-1,.,TRBJ2-5,TRBD2,TGCGCCAGCAGCGAAGCGGGGACTTTTTTAGGGGAGACCCAGTACTTC,CASSEAGTFLGETQYF